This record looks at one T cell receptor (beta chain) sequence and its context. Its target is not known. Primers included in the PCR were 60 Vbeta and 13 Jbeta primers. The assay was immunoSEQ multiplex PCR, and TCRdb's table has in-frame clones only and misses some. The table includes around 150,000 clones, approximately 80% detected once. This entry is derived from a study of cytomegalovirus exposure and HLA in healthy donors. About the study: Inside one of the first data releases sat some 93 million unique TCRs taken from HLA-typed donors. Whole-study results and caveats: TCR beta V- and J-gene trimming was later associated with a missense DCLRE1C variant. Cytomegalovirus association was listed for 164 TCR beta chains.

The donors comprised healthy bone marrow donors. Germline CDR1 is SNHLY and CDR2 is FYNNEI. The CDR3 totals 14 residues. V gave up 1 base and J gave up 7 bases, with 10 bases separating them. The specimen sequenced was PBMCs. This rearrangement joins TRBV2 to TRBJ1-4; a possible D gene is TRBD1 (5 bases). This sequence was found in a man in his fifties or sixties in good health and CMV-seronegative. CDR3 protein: CASSEGQGGEKLFF. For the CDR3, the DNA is TGTGCCAGCAGTGAAGGTCAGGGTGGTGAAAAACTGTTTTTT.